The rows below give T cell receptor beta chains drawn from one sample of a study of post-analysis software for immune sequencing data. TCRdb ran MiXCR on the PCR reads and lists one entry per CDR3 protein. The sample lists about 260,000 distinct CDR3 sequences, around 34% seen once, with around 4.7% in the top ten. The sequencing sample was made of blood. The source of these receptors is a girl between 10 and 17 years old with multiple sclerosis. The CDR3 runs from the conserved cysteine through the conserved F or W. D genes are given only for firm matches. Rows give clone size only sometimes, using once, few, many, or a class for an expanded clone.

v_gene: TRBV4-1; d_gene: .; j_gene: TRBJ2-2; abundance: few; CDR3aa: CASSQDRNRANTGELFF; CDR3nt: TGCGCCAGCAGCCAAGATCGGAACAGGGCGAACACCGGGGAGCTGTTTTTT
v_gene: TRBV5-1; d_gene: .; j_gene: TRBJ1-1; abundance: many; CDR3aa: CASSGGGNTEAFF; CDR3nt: TGCGCCAGCAGCGGAGGGGGGAACACTGAAGCTTTCTTT
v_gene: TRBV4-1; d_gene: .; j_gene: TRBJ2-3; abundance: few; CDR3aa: CASSQRDWAQPSTDTQYF; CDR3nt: TGCGCCAGCAGCCAAAGGGATTGGGCACAGCCCAGCACAGATACGCAGTATTTT
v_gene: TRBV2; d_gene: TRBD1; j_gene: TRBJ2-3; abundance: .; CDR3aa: CASRDRGGSTDTQYF; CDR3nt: TGTGCCAGCAGAGACAGGGGCGGTAGCACAGATACGCAGTATTTT
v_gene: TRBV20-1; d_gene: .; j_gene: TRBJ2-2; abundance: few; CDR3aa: CSASNTKNTGELFF; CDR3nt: TGCAGTGCTAGTAACACCAAGAACACCGGGGAGCTGTTTTTT
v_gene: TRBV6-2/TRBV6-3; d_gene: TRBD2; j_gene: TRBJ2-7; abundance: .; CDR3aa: CASSPRLALLYEQYF; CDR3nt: TGTGCCAGCAGCCCCCGACTAGCCCTTCTCTACGAGCAGTACTTC
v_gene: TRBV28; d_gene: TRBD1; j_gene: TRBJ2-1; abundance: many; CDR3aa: CASSLWAGQGPGNEQFF; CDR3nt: TGTGCCAGCAGTTTATGGGCGGGACAGGGGCCGGGGAATGAGCAGTTCTTC
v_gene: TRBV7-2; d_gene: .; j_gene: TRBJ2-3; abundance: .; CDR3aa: CASSLWLRTGGTDTQYF; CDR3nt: TGTGCCAGCAGCTTATGGCTAAGGACGGGGGGCACAGATACGCAGTATTTT
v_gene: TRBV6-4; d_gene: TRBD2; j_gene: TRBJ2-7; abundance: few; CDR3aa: CASTRLREIGNEQYF; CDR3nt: TGTGCCAGCACTAGACTGCGGGAGATTGGGAACGAGCAGTACTTC
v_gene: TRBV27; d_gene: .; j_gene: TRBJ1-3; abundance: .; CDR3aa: CASSLGPENTIYF; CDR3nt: TGTGCCAGCAGTTTAGGACCTGAAAACACCATATATTTT
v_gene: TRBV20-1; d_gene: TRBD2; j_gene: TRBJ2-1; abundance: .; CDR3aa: CSAKAGGPDNEQFF; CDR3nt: TGCAGTGCCAAAGCGGGAGGGCCCGACAATGAGCAGTTCTTC
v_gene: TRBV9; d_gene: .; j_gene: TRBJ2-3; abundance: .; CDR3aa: CASSVGTTAADTQYF; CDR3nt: TGTGCCAGCAGCGTAGGGACTACGGCGGCAGATACGCAGTATTTT
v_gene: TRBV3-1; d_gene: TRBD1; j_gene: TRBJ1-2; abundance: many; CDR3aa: CASSRQGAIDYGYTF; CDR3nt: TGTGCCAGCAGCCGACAGGGGGCGATCGACTATGGCTACACCTTC
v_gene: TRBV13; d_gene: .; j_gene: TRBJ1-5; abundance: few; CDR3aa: CASSPRGFQPQHF; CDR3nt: TGTGCCAGCAGCCCCCGGGGTTTTCAGCCCCAGCATTTT
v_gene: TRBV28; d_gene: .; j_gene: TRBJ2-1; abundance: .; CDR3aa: CASSFLGQEQFF; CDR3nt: TGTGCCAGCAGTTTCCTCGGACAGGAGCAGTTCTTC
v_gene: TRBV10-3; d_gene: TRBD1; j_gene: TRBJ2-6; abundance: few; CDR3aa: CAISPGQSSGANVRTF; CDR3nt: TGTGCCATCAGTCCGGGACAGAGCTCTGGGGCCAACGTCCGGACTTTC
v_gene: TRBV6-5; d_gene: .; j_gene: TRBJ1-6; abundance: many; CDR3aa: CASRPTQGSPLHF; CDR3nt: TGTGCCAGCAGGCCCACCCAAGGTTCACCCCTCCACTTT
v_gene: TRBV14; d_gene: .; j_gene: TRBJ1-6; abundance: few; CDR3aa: CASSQDFFGHSYNSPLHF; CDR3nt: TGTGCCAGCAGCCAAGATTTTTTCGGCCATTCCTATAATTCACCCCTCCACTTT
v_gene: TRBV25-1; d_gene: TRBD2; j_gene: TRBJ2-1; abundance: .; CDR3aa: CASSESAGGGDNEQFF; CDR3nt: TGTGCCAGCAGTGAGTCCGCCGGCGGGGGGGACAATGAGCAGTTCTTC
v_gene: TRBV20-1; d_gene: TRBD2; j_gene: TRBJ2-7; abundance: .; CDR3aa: CSASGTSGQTVRSYEQYF; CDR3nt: TGCAGTGCTAGCGGGACTAGCGGGCAAACCGTTCGATCCTACGAGCAGTACTTC